This passage covers 12 T cell receptor beta chains from one sample sequenced in a study of cytomegalovirus exposure and HLA in healthy donors. The PCR used 60 Vbeta and 13 Jbeta primers. Produced via immunoSEQ multiplex PCR; TCRdb's table is partial and in-frame only. The data show under 90,000 clones, approximately 69% seen once. The sample comprised PBMCs. All receptors come from a middle-aged man in good health and CMV-seropositive.

The gene calls are TRBV7-2 and TRBJ2-7; 8 bases align to TRBD1. With V trimmed by 5 bases and J by 3 bases, 15 bases remained unmatched. CDR1 is SGHTA and CDR2 is FQGNSA in the germline V gene. CDR3 length: 17 amino acids. In DNA, the CDR3 is TGTGCCAGCAGCCTCCGGGGCTCGACAGGGGTTGACTACGAGCAGTACTTC. This encodes CASSLRGSTGVDYEQYF. Complete variable domain (other parts from reference TRBV7-2 and TRBJ2-7): GAGVSQSPSNKVTEKGKDVELRCDPISGHTALYWYRQSLGQGLEFLIYFQGNSAPDKSGLPSDRFSAERTGGSVSTLTIQRTQQEDSAVYLCASSLRGSTGVDYEQYFGPGTRLTVT.

The rearrangement links TRBV5-4 to TRBJ2-3; 10 bases map to TRBD1. The CDR3 sequence is 14 residues long. The germline gives CDR1 SGHNT, CDR2 YYREEE (reference sequence). V lost 5 bases to trimming and J lost 3 bases; unmatched junction nucleotides: 3. The CDR3 is CASRWDRGTDTQYF. For the CDR3, the DNA is TGTGCCAGCAGGTGGGACAGGGGTACAGATACGCAGTATTTT.

The chain couples TRBV19 to TRBJ2-1, with 12 bases identical to TRBD2. Germline CDR1 LNHDA, CDR2 SQIVND (reference sequence). The CDR3 has 15 amino acids. Germline trimming cut 5 bases from V and 5 bases from J; bases unmatched to any gene: 4. CDR3 region: CASSGLAGFNNEQFF. Here the CDR3 DNA reads TGTGCCAGTAGTGGACTAGCGGGATTCAACAATGAGCAGTTCTTC.

Only a few counts were recorded for this clone. Other DNA sequences within the sample encode an identical CDR3. J is TRBJ2-7 and V is TRBV4-2; the match to TRBD1 covers 9 bases. Germline CDR1 reads LGHNA; CDR2 reads YNFKEQ. Trimming at V came to 1 base and at J to 3 bases, leaving 1 base not matched to a gene. The CDR3 consists of 14 residues. Written as DNA, the CDR3 is TGTGCCAGCAGCCAAGGACAGGGGGACTACGAGCAGTACTTC. Encoded protein: CASSQGQGDYEQYF.

This chain links TRBV6-1 with TRBJ2-3, with 11 bases aligning to TRBD2. This CDR3 region has 15 residues. Looked up from germline, CDR1 is MNHNS and CDR2 is SASEGT. With 7 bases clipped from V and 3 bases from J, the junction kept 6 bases outside the gene matches. Written as DNA, the CDR3 is TGTGCCAGCAACCCCTCTAGCGGGGGGACAGATACGCAGTATTTT. Translation: CASNPSSGGTDTQYF.

The rearrangement uses TRBV30 and TRBJ2-5; D might be TRBD2 (5 bases). CDR1 and CDR2 from the germline V gene are GTSNPN and SVGIG (reference sequence). Between the trimmed V and J ends, which lost 6 bases and 1 base, there was a span of 15 bases. This CDR3 contains 14 residues. The DNA of the CDR3 is TGTGCCTGCGGCCGGGATCGTGCCCAAGAGACCCAGTACTTC. Protein sequence: CACGRDRAQETQYF.

The V call is TRBV6-6, the J call TRBJ1-6; unclear D gene. Per germline, CDR1 MNHNY and CDR2 SVGAGI (reference sequence). The CDR3 is 13 amino acids. V was shortened by 3 bases and J by 7 bases, with 7 bases between the two germline ends. For the CDR3, the DNA is TGTGCCAGCAGTTATGAGTGGAATTCACCCCTCCACTTT. This codes for CASSYEWNSPLHF.

This chain joins TRBV5-6 and TRBJ1-5; D perhaps matches TRBD1 (5 bases). This CDR3 contains 12 residues. Germline loops: CDR1 SGHDT, CDR2 YYEEEE. Trimming stripped 1 base from V and 9 bases from J, with 8 bases between. CDR3 in DNA: TGTGCCAGCAGCTTGTGGGGGGGGCCCCAGCATTTT. Its protein product is CASSLWGGPQHF.

The count of this clone is one. The chain joins TRBV10-3 to TRBJ2-1; 10 nucleotides agree with TRBD1. Germline V gives CDR1 ENHRY, CDR2 SYGVKD. The CDR3 totals 15 residues. Trimming took 6 bases from V and 5 from J; bases not matched to a gene: 7. In DNA form, the CDR3 reads TGTGCCATCAGCGAGGGACAGGGGTACGACAATGAGCAGTTCTTC. Translated: CAISEGQGYDNEQFF.

V is TRBV4-1 and J is TRBJ2-5; TRBD2 matches at 13 bases. J was trimmed by 1 base and V by 4 bases; bases with no gene match: 6. The germline V gene has CDR1 MGHRA and CDR2 YSYEKL. The CDR3 consists of 17 residues. DNA for the CDR3: TGCGCCAGCAGCCTTACACGACTAGCGGGGGGCCAAGAGACCCAGTACTTC. This sequence encodes CASSLTRLAGGQETQYF.

V gene TRBV2 combines with J gene TRBJ1-2, with D possibly matching TRBD1 (5 bases). The germline V gene encodes CDR1 SNHLY and CDR2 FYNNEI. Trimming cost V 2 bases and J 3 bases, with 10 bases left between them. The CDR3 runs 14 residues. The CDR3 region is CASSERGTHYGYTF. CDR3 DNA: TGTGCCAGCAGTGAACGGGGGACTCACTATGGCTACACCTTC.

This sequence joins TRBV7-2 and TRBJ2-1; D not resolved. Germline loops: CDR1 SGHTA, CDR2 FQGNSA. The CDR3 contains 11 residues. The V end lost 3 bases, the J end lost 6 bases, and 3 bases lay between the germline ends. CDR3 DNA sequence: TGTGCCAGCAGCTTGAGCAATGAGCAGTTCTTC. This encodes CASSLSNEQFF.